Each of the 23 T cell receptor beta chains below was sequenced from the same sample in a study of beta chain features in type 1 diabetes. Expressed TCRB transcripts were sequenced, since all the RNA that had been isolated was reverse transcribed. Generated by immunoSEQ multiplex PCR, the TCRdb table keeps only in-frame clones and is missing some. The table lists roughly 400,000 clones, around 15% of them singletons, with roughly 0.017% in the top ten. The sequenced material came from naive CD4+ T cells from blood. Receptors were obtained from a woman aged 18-30 years in good health.

This clone was seen only a few times. The chain joins TRBV6-5 to TRBJ1-1; D is undetermined. Germline CDR1 and CDR2: MNHEY and SVGAGI. The CDR3 runs 12 residues. V was pared by 6 bases and J by 6 bases, with 11 bases between. The CDR3 DNA is TGTGCCAGCAGCGACAATAAGGCTGAAGCTTTCTTT. It yields the protein CASSDNKAEAFF.

This clone was seen more than once but under ten times. The V call is TRBV28, the J call TRBJ2-1, with 11 bases that match TRBD1. In germline, CDR1 is MDHEN, CDR2 SYDVKM. This CDR3 comprises 16 residues. The J segment lost 7 bases and the V segment lost 4 bases, leaving 9 bases of the junction unmatched. The chain's CDR3 is CASSSRTGGIWNEQFF. Written as DNA, the CDR3 is TGTGCCAGCAGTTCCAGGACAGGGGGCATCTGGAATGAGCAGTTCTTC.

J is TRBJ2-1 and V is TRBV4-2; perhaps TRBD2 as D (6 bases). Trimming stripped 2 bases from V and 4 bases from J, with 18 bases between. The CDR3 is made up of 17 amino acids. The V gene's germline CDR1 is LGHNA and CDR2 YNFKEQ. The CDR3 region is CASSQLSGSGGYNEQFF. DNA of the CDR3: TGTGCCAGCAGCCAACTAAGTGGTAGCGGAGGGTACAATGAGCAGTTCTTC.

On this clone itself: Other DNA variants within this sample encode the same CDR3. The chain links TRBV4-1 to TRBJ1-5, with D maybe TRBD1 (5 bases). The germline V and J ends were trimmed by 8 bases and 4 bases, with 12 bases remaining between them. Germline V gene data show CDR1 as MGHRA and CDR2 as YSYEKL. The CDR3 extends over 13 amino acids. The CDR3 coding sequence is TGCGCCAGCCGCGGGACTGGTAATCAGCCCCAGCATTTT. Protein sequence: CASRGTGNQPQHF.

In regard to this clone: Other nucleotide sequences in the sample specify the same CDR3. The V and J genes are TRBV2 and TRBJ2-1, with D possibly being TRBD1 (6 bases). The length of the CDR3 is 14 residues. The V end lost 2 bases, the J end lost 2 bases, and 7 bases lay between the germline ends. Germline V gives CDR1 SNHLY, CDR2 FYNNEI. This CDR3 reads CASSERTAYNEQFF. The DNA of the CDR3 is TGTGCCAGCAGTGAAAGGACAGCCTACAATGAGCAGTTCTTC.

The chain links TRBV15 to TRBJ1-5; TRBD1 matches 7 bases. The CDR3 sequence is 16 residues long. The trim removed 0 bases at V and 1 base at J, leaving 3 bases unmatched. Germline CDR1 reads LNHNV; CDR2 reads YYDKDF (reference sequence). CDR3 residues: CATSREQGISNQPQHF. The CDR3 DNA reads as TGTGCCACCAGCAGAGAACAGGGGATAAGCAATCAGCCCCAGCATTTT.

There are a few counts of this clone. CDR3 amino acids: CASSPPTVAEAFF. The CDR3 region has the DNA TGTGCCAGCTCACCACCGACAGTCGCTGAAGCTTTCTTT. This chain joins TRBV18 and TRBJ1-1, with D perhaps TRBD1 (5 bases). The germline V and J ends were trimmed by 0 bases and 6 bases, with 8 bases remaining between them. The CDR3 runs 13 residues. CDR1 is KGHSH and CDR2 is LQKENI in the germline V gene.

The chain joins TRBV2 to TRBJ2-6; D not certain. The CDR3 is 17 amino acids. V was shortened by 0 bases and J by 0 bases, with 9 bases between the two germline ends. Germline loops: CDR1 SNHLY, CDR2 FYNNEI. CDR3 sequence reads: CASSEAYTASGANVLTF. The DNA for the CDR3 is TGTGCCAGCAGTGAAGCGTACACAGCCTCTGGGGCCAACGTCCTGACTTTC.

CDR3 residues: CASILLAANTGELFF. The DNA of the CDR3 is TGTGCCAGCATCCTACTAGCGGCGAACACCGGGGAGCTGTTTTTT. The chain carries TRBV7-9 and TRBJ2-2; 8 nucleotides match TRBD2. Looked up from germline, CDR1 is SEHNR and CDR2 is FQNEAQ (reference sequence). Losses at the gene ends were 7 bases for V and 0 bases for J; bases not matched to a gene: 4. This CDR3 contains 15 residues.

The J gene is TRBJ2-7, the V gene TRBV7-3, with a possible D match to TRBD1 (6 bases). Germline V CDR1 and CDR2: SGHTA, FQGTGA. Trimming removed 0 bases from V and 2 bases from J, with 14 bases in between. The CDR3 length is 16 residues. The CDR3 is CASSLTFDRWAYEQYF. In nucleotides, the CDR3 is TGTGCCAGCAGCTTAACGTTTGACAGGTGGGCCTACGAGCAGTACTTC. Combining the CDR3 with reference TRBV7-3 and TRBJ2-7 gives the whole variable domain GAGVSQTPSNKVTEKGKYVELRCDPISGHTALYWYRQSLGQGPEFLIYFQGTGAADDSGLPNDRFFAVRPEGSVSTLKIQRTERGDSAVYLCASSLTFDRWAYEQYFGPGTRLTVT.

This clone came up a few times. The V and J genes are TRBV27 and TRBJ1-5, with D tentatively TRBD1 (6 bases). V was pared by 6 bases and J by 2 bases, with 11 bases between. The V gene's germline CDR1 is MNHEY and CDR2 SMNVEV (reference sequence). CDR3 length: 14 amino acids. The CDR3 reads CASSPGQRNQPQHF. The CDR3 DNA follows: TGTGCCAGCAGCCCTGGACAGCGCAATCAGCCCCAGCATTTT.

This clone was counted only a few times. The V gene is TRBV25-1, the J gene TRBJ2-5; a possible D gene is TRBD2 (5 bases). Trimming left V 3 bases short and J 5 bases short, with 22 bases between. Germline CDR1 MGHDK, CDR2 SYGVNS. The CDR3 length is 17 residues. CDR3 nucleotides: TGTGCCAGCAGTGAGCGGCGGTGGAGCGGTCGTACGGAGACCCAGTACTTC. It specifies CASSERRWSGRTETQYF.

The chain uses TRBV9 and TRBJ2-1; 10 nucleotides line up with TRBD2. CDR1 and CDR2 (germline): SGDLS, YYNGEE. The V and J ends lost 4 bases and 4 bases, in that order; junction bases with no gene match: 5. The CDR3 is 15 residues long. The CDR3 is CASSRTSGGYNEQFF. CDR3 nucleotides: TGTGCCAGCAGCAGGACTAGCGGAGGGTACAATGAGCAGTTCTTC.

This clone came up once. The V call is TRBV10-3, the J call TRBJ1-5; 11 bases line up with TRBD1. Germline values: CDR1 ENHRY, CDR2 SYGVKD. The CDR3 runs to 15 residues. V shed 3 bases and J 4 bases; nucleotides not matched to a gene: 2. The CDR3 is CAISDRDRGNQPQHF. CDR3 coding DNA: TGTGCCATCAGTGATAGGGACAGGGGGAATCAGCCCCAGCATTTT.

This clone was observed a few times. This chain joins TRBV18 and TRBJ1-4, with D possibly being TRBD1 (5 bases). Germline assignment: CDR1 KGHSH and CDR2 LQKENI. Between the trimmed V and J ends, which lost 2 bases and 10 bases, there was a span of 17 bases. The CDR3 runs to 15 residues. Here the CDR3 DNA reads TGTGCCAGCTCACCAACGGATTCCAGGGTGGCAAAACTGTTTTTT. Protein sequence: CASSPTDSRVAKLFF.

The J gene is TRBJ2-3, the V gene TRBV11-1, with TRBD2 matching 11 bases. Germline loops: CDR1 SGHAT, CDR2 FQDESV (reference sequence). The CDR3 totals 17 residues. Trimming at V came to 5 bases and at J to 1 base, leaving 8 bases not matched to a gene. The CDR3 DNA reads as TGTGCCAGCAGCCGTGGGACTAGCGGAGTAGGCACAGATACGCAGTATTTT. This gives the protein CASSRGTSGVGTDTQYF.

This chain joins TRBV2 and TRBJ2-7, with 7 bases identical to TRBD1. The junction had 13 bases not matched to a gene; V was cut back by 6 bases and J by 2 bases. The V gene's germline CDR1 is SNHLY and CDR2 FYNNEI. This CDR3 has 16 residues. DNA for the CDR3: TGTGCCAGCAGCCCCCTCCTCCGGGACAGACCCTACGAGCAGTACTTC. Encoded protein: CASSPLLRDRPYEQYF.

This clone was found a few times. The same CDR3 is also encoded by other DNA sequences in this sample. The rearrangement uses TRBV28 and TRBJ2-1; the match to TRBD1 covers 7 bases. CDR3 length: 13 amino acids. J gave up 7 bases and V 7 bases, and 7 bases lay outside the gene matches. Germline assignment: CDR1 MDHEN and CDR2 SYDVKM. CDR3 protein: CASTAGGRNEQFF. The CDR3 region has the DNA TGTGCCAGCACGGCAGGGGGTCGAAATGAGCAGTTCTTC.

The chain carries TRBV7-2 and TRBJ2-7; 13 positions match TRBD2. Trimming cost V 4 bases and J 6 bases; bases outside gene matches: 3. Looked up from germline, CDR1 is SGHTA and CDR2 is FQGNSA. The CDR3 is 14 amino acids. The DNA of the CDR3 is TGTGCCAGCAGCTACGGGACTAGCGGGGCCGAGCAGTACTTC. Amino acid sequence: CASSYGTSGAEQYF. The variable domain in full, with the rest retrieved from reference TRBV7-2 and TRBJ2-7, is GAGVSQSPSNKVTEKGKDVELRCDPISGHTALYWYRQSLGQGLEFLIYFQGNSAPDKSGLPSDRFSAERTGGSVSTLTIQRTQQEDSAVYLCASSYGTSGAEQYFGPGTRLTVT.

The chain joins TRBV6-5 to TRBJ2-6; no reliable D call. Germline assignment: CDR1 MNHEY and CDR2 SVGAGI. This CDR3 is 13 amino acids long. V was pared by 7 bases and J by 0 bases, with 4 bases between. The CDR3 here is CASIGSGANVLTF. In DNA form, the CDR3 reads TGTGCCAGCATCGGCTCTGGGGCCAACGTCCTGACTTTC.

This chain connects TRBV2 to TRBJ2-7, with D unclear. The CDR3 has 11 residues. Germline V gene lookup returns CDR1 SNHLY and CDR2 FYNNEI. V shed 4 bases and J shed 2 bases, with 3 bases lying between them. CDR3 sequence: CASSATYEQYF. DNA for the CDR3: TGTGCCAGCAGTGCCACCTACGAGCAGTACTTC.

V gene TRBV14 combines with J gene TRBJ2-5; tentatively, D is TRBD2 (5 bases). CDR1 SGHDN and CDR2 FVKESK come from the germline V gene. V lost 2 bases and J 4 bases, leaving 11 bases between the germline ends. CDR3 length: 14 amino acids. CDR3 nucleotide sequence: TGTGCCAGCAGCCAATTACTAGTAGGAGAGACCCAGTACTTC. It encodes CASSQLLVGETQYF.

The J gene is TRBJ2-1, the V gene TRBV30; D call uncertain. The CDR3 totals 12 residues. Trimming took 3 bases from V and 6 from J, leaving 9 bases between them. CDR1 and CDR2 from the germline V gene are GTSNPN and SVGIG (reference sequence). The CDR3 reads CAWSRQINEQFF. Here the CDR3 DNA reads TGTGCCTGGAGCAGGCAGATCAATGAGCAGTTCTTC.